The source of this TCR beta chain is a study of blood T cell repertoires in COVID-19. The overall study: The United States, Italy and Spain were the sources of the acute and convalescent COVID-19 samples. Sample material is recorded as cDNA or gDNA derived from T cells, B-cell-depleted T cells, or PBMCs.

With respect to this clone: The junction differs from germline at one of its ends, possibly a read error.

This CDR3 has 16 residues. Germline V CDR1 and CDR2: SSHAT, FNYEAQ (reference sequence). Original data processing: Estimation of nucleated cell counts was performed using reference gene primer amplification. Profiling relied on immunoSEQ multiplex PCR, and the TCRdb table lists in-frame clones only, not all of them. The V and J calls and clone size come from that table; D and trimming were worked out from the DNA. The sample has roughly 180,000 clones, roughly 80% seen once. The clonotype comes from a human donor in a cohort sampled during active COVID-19. Sequencing was carried out using peripheral blood. This chain joins TRBV7-7 and TRBJ2-1; 11 positions match TRBD1. The CDR3 protein is CASSPRDRGNYNEQFF. CDR3 DNA sequence: TGTGCTAGCAGCCCCCGGGACAGGGGGAATTACAATGAGCAGTTCTTC.